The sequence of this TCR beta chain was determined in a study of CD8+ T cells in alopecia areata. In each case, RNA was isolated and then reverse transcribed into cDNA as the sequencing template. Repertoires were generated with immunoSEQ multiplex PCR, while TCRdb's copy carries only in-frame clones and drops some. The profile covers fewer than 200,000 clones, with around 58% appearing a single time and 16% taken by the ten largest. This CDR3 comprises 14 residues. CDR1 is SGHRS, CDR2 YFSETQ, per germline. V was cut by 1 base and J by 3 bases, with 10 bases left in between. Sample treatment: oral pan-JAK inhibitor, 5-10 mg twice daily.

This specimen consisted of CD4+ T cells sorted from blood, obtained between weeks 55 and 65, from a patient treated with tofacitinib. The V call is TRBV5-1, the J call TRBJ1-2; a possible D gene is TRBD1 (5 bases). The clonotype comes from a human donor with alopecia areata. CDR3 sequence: CASSLLTADYGYTF. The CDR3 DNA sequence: TGCGCCAGCAGCTTGTTGACAGCTGACTATGGCTACACCTTC.